These 28 T cell receptor beta chains originate from one sample sequenced in a study of blood T cell repertoires in COVID-19. Using immunoSEQ multiplex PCR, the repertoire was profiled, and TCRdb retains in-frame clones only, with some absent. The data hold roughly 91,000 clones, with about 83% observed a single time. Sequencing was done on a sample of peripheral blood. The receptors were sampled from a man between 65 and 80 years old with active or convalescent COVID-19.

The chain joins TRBV3-1 (or the pseudogene TRBV3-2) to TRBJ1-1, with TRBD1 as a possible D gene (6 bases). Germline-derived CDR1 and CDR2 are LGHDT and YNNKEL (reference sequence). Trimming took off 0 bases at V and 1 base at J, with 21 bases between the two ends. The CDR3 runs 19 residues. CDR3 in DNA: TGTGCCAGCAGCCAAGATTCCCTCCACCCCAGGGGCCCGAACACTGAAGCTTTCTTT. It codes for CASSQDSLHPRGPNTEAFF.

This clone appeared once. The CDR3 DNA reads TGTGCCACCAGCCGAATACAGGGCGGGCACTCACCCCTCCACTTT. Translated: CATSRIQGGHSPLHF. The chain recombines TRBV15 with TRBJ1-6; D possibly corresponds to TRBD1 (6 bases). The ends were cut back, 5 bases at V and 10 bases at J, with 18 bases in the middle. The CDR3 loop spans 15 amino acids. Germline loops: CDR1 LNHNV, CDR2 YYDKDF (reference sequence).

This chain uses TRBV5-1 with TRBJ1-1; 8 positions agree with TRBD1. Trimming took 3 bases from V and 4 from J; bases not matched to a gene: 14. The CDR3 spans 17 residues. Germline CDR1 is SGHRS and CDR2 is YFSETQ. The CDR3 loop is CASSSLGQGGSSTEAFF. The DNA for the CDR3 is TGCGCCAGCAGCTCCCTCGGACAGGGCGGGTCGAGCACTGAAGCTTTCTTT.

V is TRBV7-8 and J is TRBJ2-6; weak D call: TRBD2 (5 bases). The CDR3 contains 20 residues. V lost 3 bases, J lost 3 bases, and 24 bases lay in between. CDR1 SGHVS and CDR2 FQNEAQ come from the germline V gene. CDR3 nucleotide sequence: TGTGCCAGCAGCTTCCTTGAGCTTTCGGGGAGCCCCAATGGGGCCAACGTCCTGACTTTC. Amino acid sequence: CASSFLELSGSPNGANVLTF. The entire variable domain, with the rest obtained from reference TRBV7-8 and TRBJ2-6, is as follows: GAGVSQSPRYKVAKRGQDVALRCDPISGHVSLFWYQQALGQGPEFLTYFQNEAQLDKSGLPSDRFFAERPEGSVSTLKIQRTQQEDSAVYLCASSFLELSGSPNGANVLTFGAGSRLTVL.

The CDR3 region is CASSRQVHTEAFF. In nucleotides, the CDR3 is TGTGCCAGCAGCCGACAGGTACACACTGAAGCTTTCTTT. The chain is built from TRBV11-2 and TRBJ1-1; D is possibly TRBD1 (6 bases). The ends were cut back, 5 bases at V and 3 bases at J, with 10 bases in the middle. CDR1 SGHAT and CDR2 FQNNGV come from the germline V gene. The length of the CDR3 is 13 residues.

The CDR3 nucleotides are TGTGCCAGCAGTACAGGGTTTGGTGGCTACACCTTC. Amino acid sequence: CASSTGFGGYTF. The chain is built from TRBV12-3 or TRBV12-4 and TRBJ1-2, with D possibly TRBD1 on 6 matching bases. The length of the CDR3 is 12 residues. Trimming pared 5 bases from V and 7 bases from J, leaving 11 bases between.

The chain employs TRBV14 and TRBJ1-4; 7 bases match TRBD1. This CDR3 comprises 15 residues. Germline V gives CDR1 SGHDN, CDR2 FVKESK. With V trimmed by 0 bases and J by 4 bases, 2 bases remained unmatched. The CDR3 here is CASSQEQGNNEKLFF. CDR3 nucleotide sequence: TGTGCCAGCAGCCAAGAACAGGGGAATAATGAAAAACTGTTTTTT.

The V and J genes are TRBV2 and TRBJ1-5, with TRBD1 identical over 7 bases. The CDR3 runs 14 residues. After removal of 5 bases from V and 0 bases from J, the junction contained 1 base not matched to a gene. Germline CDR1 and CDR2: SNHLY and FYNNEI. The CDR3 here is CASSRDSSNQPQHF. The CDR3 coding sequence is TGTGCCAGCAGTAGGGACAGTAGCAATCAGCCCCAGCATTTT.

A few counts support this clone. The genes are TRBV7-9 and TRBJ1-2, with 8 bases fitting TRBD1. V lost 5 bases, J lost 4 bases, and 9 bases stayed unmatched. Germline values: CDR1 SEHNR, CDR2 FQNEAQ (reference sequence). There are 15 residues in the CDR3. CDR3 amino acids: CASSAWTGWSYGYTF. The CDR3 bases are TGTGCCAGCAGCGCCTGGACAGGGTGGAGCTATGGCTACACCTTC. The whole variable domain, remainder taken from reference TRBV7-9 and TRBJ1-2, is DTGVSQNPRHKITKRGQNVTFRCDPISEHNRLYWYRQTLGQGPEFLTYFQNEAQLEKSRLLSDRFSAERPKGSFSTLEIQRTEQGDSAMYLCASSAWTGWSYGYTFGSGTRLTVV.

This chain uses TRBV28 with TRBJ1-2, with D uncertain. Germline-derived CDR1 and CDR2 are MDHEN and SYDVKM. Trimming took off 2 bases at V and 9 bases at J, with 22 bases between the two ends. The CDR3 extends over 16 amino acids. This CDR3 is CASSLIGFRRPDSYTF. As DNA, the CDR3 is TGTGCCAGCAGTTTAATCGGGTTCCGGCGCCCGGATAGCTACACCTTC.

This sequence joins TRBV6-5 and TRBJ1-5; possible D gene TRBD1, 6 bases. V shed 2 bases and J shed 3 bases, with 14 bases lying between them. The length of the CDR3 is 16 residues. Germline-derived CDR1 and CDR2 are MNHEY and SVGAGI. The DNA of the CDR3 is TGTGCCAGCAGTTACACCTATGGGGGCACCAATCAGCCCCAGCATTTT. Protein sequence: CASSYTYGGTNQPQHF.

This clone has a handful of counts. The chain uses TRBV28 and TRBJ1-2, with D unresolved. The CDR3 is 12 residues long. Deletions cut 2 bases from V and 5 bases from J, with 6 bases between. Germline V gene sequence: CDR1 MDHEN, CDR2 SYDVKM. In DNA, the CDR3 is TGTGCCAGCAGTTTAGAACAGTATGGCTACACCTTC. Residues: CASSLEQYGYTF.

The chain joins TRBV7-8 to TRBJ2-7; tentative D call: TRBD1 (5 bases). CDR1 and CDR2 (germline): SGHVS, FQNEAQ. The CDR3 loop spans 15 amino acids. Trimming shortened V by 1 base and J by 3 bases, and 13 bases separated the two germline ends. The CDR3 sequence is CASSLVPGYGYEQYF. The CDR3 DNA reads TGTGCCAGCAGCTTAGTTCCAGGGTACGGCTACGAGCAGTACTTC.

The chain employs TRBV5-1 and TRBJ2-3; 7 bases fit TRBD2. The CDR3 has 15 amino acids. Trimming took 0 bases from V and 2 from J; bases not matched to a gene: 3. The germline CDR1 and CDR2 sequences are SGHRS and YFSETQ. CDR3 residues: CASSLGLAFTDTQYF. The CDR3, as DNA: TGCGCCAGCAGCTTGGGACTAGCTTTCACAGATACGCAGTATTTT.

The gene calls are TRBV7-2 and TRBJ2-5, with 9 bases aligning to TRBD2. V gave up 5 bases and J gave up 1 base; unmatched junction bases: 14. Per germline, CDR1 SGHTA and CDR2 FQGNSA. This CDR3 is built from 18 residues. Written as DNA, the CDR3 is TGTGCCAGCAGCCCGGTTTTAGCGGGGGCGAGCCTCCAAGAGACCCAGTACTTC. This encodes CASSPVLAGASLQETQYF.

The V gene is TRBV7-3, the J gene TRBJ1-3; 7 nucleotides agree with TRBD1. With V trimmed by 6 bases and J by 2 bases, 7 bases remained unmatched. This CDR3 region has 15 residues. Germline V gives CDR1 SGHTA, CDR2 FQGTGA. The CDR3 nucleotides are TGTGCCAGCAGGCGACAGGGAGGCACTGGAAACACCATATATTTT. Translating it yields CASRRQGGTGNTIYF.

This clone appeared a few times. CDR3 residues: CASSVVGGAETQYF. For the CDR3, the DNA is TGTGCCAGCAGCGTAGTCGGGGGGGCAGAGACCCAGTACTTC. This sequence joins TRBV9 and TRBJ2-5; 8 bases line up with TRBD2. This CDR3 region has 14 residues. V lost 0 bases, J lost 4 bases, and 2 bases stayed unmatched. Germline CDR1 and CDR2: SGDLS and YYNGEE.

The chain employs TRBV30 and TRBJ1-5; D gene unclear. Germline V gives CDR1 GTSNPN, CDR2 SVGIG (reference sequence). This CDR3 has 13 amino acids. Trimming shortened V by 0 bases and J by 4 bases, and 7 bases separated the two germline ends. CDR3 residues: CAWSVTSNQPQHF. In DNA, the CDR3 is TGTGCCTGGAGTGTAACTTCTAATCAGCCCCAGCATTTT.

The chain combines TRBV7-2 with TRBJ1-6; TRBD1 is a possible D gene (6 bases). Trimming shortened V by 1 base and J by 9 bases, and 10 bases separated the two germline ends. The germline CDR1 and CDR2 sequences are SGHTA and FQGNSA. CDR3 length: 14 amino acids. The CDR3 protein is CASSLDRAPSPLHF. The CDR3 region has the DNA TGTGCCAGCAGCTTAGACAGGGCCCCTTCACCCCTCCACTTT.

This chain joins TRBV6-5 and TRBJ1-2; 7 bases align to TRBD1. The CDR3 consists of 16 residues. Trimming took 3 bases from V and 8 from J; bases not matched to a gene: 15. CDR1 and CDR2 (germline): MNHEY, SVGAGI. This chain's CDR3 is CASSYLDQGDIRGYTF. The CDR3 region has the DNA TGTGCCAGCAGTTATCTAGATCAGGGGGACATCCGGGGCTACACCTTC.

The chain recombines TRBV18 with TRBJ1-3; 7 bases line up with TRBD1. The CDR3 length is 16 residues. V lost 1 base to trimming and J lost 3 bases; unmatched junction nucleotides: 6. The germline V gene has CDR1 KGHSH and CDR2 LQKENI. The CDR3 reads CASSPQQGKDGNTIYF. CDR3 bases: TGTGCCAGCTCACCACAACAGGGGAAGGATGGAAACACCATATATTTT.

The chain is built from TRBV2 and TRBJ1-2; 7 bases map to TRBD1. V was pared by 4 bases and J by 4 bases, with 9 bases of the junction left unmatched. The CDR3 extends over 15 amino acids. The germline gives CDR1 SNHLY, CDR2 FYNNEI. The CDR3 sequence is CASSVTSGTAYGYTF. DNA of the CDR3: TGTGCCAGCAGTGTTACCTCCGGGACAGCCTATGGCTACACCTTC.

V and J are TRBV5-1 and TRBJ2-1; D gene uncertain. This CDR3 region has 13 residues. V shed 2 bases and J shed 4 bases, with 7 bases lying between them. Germline V lookup: CDR1 SGHRS, CDR2 YFSETQ. CDR3 bases: TGCGCCAGCAGCTTCGGAGTGTACAATGAGCAGTTCTTC. Its translation: CASSFGVYNEQFF.

The chain carries TRBV28 and TRBJ1-1; TRBD1 agrees at 7 bases. Germline values: CDR1 MDHEN, CDR2 SYDVKM. V shed 10 bases and J 4 bases; nucleotides not matched to a gene: 12. The CDR3 totals 14 residues. The CDR3 spells CATHHTTGVTEAFF. As DNA, the CDR3 is TGTGCCACCCACCATACAACAGGGGTCACTGAAGCTTTCTTT.

The chain joins TRBV10-3 to TRBJ2-2, with 8 bases aligning to TRBD2. Germline values: CDR1 ENHRY, CDR2 SYGVKD. The CDR3 totals 15 residues. With 5 bases clipped from V and 5 bases from J, the junction kept 7 bases outside the gene matches. Here the CDR3 DNA reads TGTGCCATCAGTTCTAGCGGGCTAAGGACCGGGGAGCTGTTTTTT. It yields the protein CAISSSGLRTGELFF.

The sample holds a few counts of this clone. V gene TRBV5-4 combines with J gene TRBJ2-7, with TRBD1 matching over 7 bases. Germline loops: CDR1 SGHNT, CDR2 YYREEE (reference sequence). CDR3 length equals 16 residues. J was trimmed by 1 base and V by 0 bases; bases with no gene match: 7. The CDR3 DNA reads TGTGCCAGCAGCTTGGCCGGGACAGAAAGATCCTACGAGCAGTACTTC. Amino acid sequence: CASSLAGTERSYEQYF.

The chain links TRBV21-1 to TRBJ2-7; the table's TRBD1 call for D was not verified on the DNA. TRBV21-1 is shown as a pseudogene. The CDR3 has 14 amino acids. The CDR3 spells CASRRTGAHYEQYF. Written as DNA, the CDR3 is TGTGCCAGCAGGAGGACAGGTGCCCACTACGAGCAGTACTTC.

The CDR3 spells CASLATGNPQETQYF. CDR3 coding DNA: TGTGCCAGCTTGGCGACCGGGAACCCGCAAGAGACCCAGTACTTC. The chain has TRBV18 and TRBJ2-5; D is perhaps TRBD2 (5 bases). Germline CDR1 reads KGHSH; CDR2 reads LQKENI. Deletions cut 7 bases from V and 2 bases from J, with 17 bases between. This CDR3 contains 15 residues.